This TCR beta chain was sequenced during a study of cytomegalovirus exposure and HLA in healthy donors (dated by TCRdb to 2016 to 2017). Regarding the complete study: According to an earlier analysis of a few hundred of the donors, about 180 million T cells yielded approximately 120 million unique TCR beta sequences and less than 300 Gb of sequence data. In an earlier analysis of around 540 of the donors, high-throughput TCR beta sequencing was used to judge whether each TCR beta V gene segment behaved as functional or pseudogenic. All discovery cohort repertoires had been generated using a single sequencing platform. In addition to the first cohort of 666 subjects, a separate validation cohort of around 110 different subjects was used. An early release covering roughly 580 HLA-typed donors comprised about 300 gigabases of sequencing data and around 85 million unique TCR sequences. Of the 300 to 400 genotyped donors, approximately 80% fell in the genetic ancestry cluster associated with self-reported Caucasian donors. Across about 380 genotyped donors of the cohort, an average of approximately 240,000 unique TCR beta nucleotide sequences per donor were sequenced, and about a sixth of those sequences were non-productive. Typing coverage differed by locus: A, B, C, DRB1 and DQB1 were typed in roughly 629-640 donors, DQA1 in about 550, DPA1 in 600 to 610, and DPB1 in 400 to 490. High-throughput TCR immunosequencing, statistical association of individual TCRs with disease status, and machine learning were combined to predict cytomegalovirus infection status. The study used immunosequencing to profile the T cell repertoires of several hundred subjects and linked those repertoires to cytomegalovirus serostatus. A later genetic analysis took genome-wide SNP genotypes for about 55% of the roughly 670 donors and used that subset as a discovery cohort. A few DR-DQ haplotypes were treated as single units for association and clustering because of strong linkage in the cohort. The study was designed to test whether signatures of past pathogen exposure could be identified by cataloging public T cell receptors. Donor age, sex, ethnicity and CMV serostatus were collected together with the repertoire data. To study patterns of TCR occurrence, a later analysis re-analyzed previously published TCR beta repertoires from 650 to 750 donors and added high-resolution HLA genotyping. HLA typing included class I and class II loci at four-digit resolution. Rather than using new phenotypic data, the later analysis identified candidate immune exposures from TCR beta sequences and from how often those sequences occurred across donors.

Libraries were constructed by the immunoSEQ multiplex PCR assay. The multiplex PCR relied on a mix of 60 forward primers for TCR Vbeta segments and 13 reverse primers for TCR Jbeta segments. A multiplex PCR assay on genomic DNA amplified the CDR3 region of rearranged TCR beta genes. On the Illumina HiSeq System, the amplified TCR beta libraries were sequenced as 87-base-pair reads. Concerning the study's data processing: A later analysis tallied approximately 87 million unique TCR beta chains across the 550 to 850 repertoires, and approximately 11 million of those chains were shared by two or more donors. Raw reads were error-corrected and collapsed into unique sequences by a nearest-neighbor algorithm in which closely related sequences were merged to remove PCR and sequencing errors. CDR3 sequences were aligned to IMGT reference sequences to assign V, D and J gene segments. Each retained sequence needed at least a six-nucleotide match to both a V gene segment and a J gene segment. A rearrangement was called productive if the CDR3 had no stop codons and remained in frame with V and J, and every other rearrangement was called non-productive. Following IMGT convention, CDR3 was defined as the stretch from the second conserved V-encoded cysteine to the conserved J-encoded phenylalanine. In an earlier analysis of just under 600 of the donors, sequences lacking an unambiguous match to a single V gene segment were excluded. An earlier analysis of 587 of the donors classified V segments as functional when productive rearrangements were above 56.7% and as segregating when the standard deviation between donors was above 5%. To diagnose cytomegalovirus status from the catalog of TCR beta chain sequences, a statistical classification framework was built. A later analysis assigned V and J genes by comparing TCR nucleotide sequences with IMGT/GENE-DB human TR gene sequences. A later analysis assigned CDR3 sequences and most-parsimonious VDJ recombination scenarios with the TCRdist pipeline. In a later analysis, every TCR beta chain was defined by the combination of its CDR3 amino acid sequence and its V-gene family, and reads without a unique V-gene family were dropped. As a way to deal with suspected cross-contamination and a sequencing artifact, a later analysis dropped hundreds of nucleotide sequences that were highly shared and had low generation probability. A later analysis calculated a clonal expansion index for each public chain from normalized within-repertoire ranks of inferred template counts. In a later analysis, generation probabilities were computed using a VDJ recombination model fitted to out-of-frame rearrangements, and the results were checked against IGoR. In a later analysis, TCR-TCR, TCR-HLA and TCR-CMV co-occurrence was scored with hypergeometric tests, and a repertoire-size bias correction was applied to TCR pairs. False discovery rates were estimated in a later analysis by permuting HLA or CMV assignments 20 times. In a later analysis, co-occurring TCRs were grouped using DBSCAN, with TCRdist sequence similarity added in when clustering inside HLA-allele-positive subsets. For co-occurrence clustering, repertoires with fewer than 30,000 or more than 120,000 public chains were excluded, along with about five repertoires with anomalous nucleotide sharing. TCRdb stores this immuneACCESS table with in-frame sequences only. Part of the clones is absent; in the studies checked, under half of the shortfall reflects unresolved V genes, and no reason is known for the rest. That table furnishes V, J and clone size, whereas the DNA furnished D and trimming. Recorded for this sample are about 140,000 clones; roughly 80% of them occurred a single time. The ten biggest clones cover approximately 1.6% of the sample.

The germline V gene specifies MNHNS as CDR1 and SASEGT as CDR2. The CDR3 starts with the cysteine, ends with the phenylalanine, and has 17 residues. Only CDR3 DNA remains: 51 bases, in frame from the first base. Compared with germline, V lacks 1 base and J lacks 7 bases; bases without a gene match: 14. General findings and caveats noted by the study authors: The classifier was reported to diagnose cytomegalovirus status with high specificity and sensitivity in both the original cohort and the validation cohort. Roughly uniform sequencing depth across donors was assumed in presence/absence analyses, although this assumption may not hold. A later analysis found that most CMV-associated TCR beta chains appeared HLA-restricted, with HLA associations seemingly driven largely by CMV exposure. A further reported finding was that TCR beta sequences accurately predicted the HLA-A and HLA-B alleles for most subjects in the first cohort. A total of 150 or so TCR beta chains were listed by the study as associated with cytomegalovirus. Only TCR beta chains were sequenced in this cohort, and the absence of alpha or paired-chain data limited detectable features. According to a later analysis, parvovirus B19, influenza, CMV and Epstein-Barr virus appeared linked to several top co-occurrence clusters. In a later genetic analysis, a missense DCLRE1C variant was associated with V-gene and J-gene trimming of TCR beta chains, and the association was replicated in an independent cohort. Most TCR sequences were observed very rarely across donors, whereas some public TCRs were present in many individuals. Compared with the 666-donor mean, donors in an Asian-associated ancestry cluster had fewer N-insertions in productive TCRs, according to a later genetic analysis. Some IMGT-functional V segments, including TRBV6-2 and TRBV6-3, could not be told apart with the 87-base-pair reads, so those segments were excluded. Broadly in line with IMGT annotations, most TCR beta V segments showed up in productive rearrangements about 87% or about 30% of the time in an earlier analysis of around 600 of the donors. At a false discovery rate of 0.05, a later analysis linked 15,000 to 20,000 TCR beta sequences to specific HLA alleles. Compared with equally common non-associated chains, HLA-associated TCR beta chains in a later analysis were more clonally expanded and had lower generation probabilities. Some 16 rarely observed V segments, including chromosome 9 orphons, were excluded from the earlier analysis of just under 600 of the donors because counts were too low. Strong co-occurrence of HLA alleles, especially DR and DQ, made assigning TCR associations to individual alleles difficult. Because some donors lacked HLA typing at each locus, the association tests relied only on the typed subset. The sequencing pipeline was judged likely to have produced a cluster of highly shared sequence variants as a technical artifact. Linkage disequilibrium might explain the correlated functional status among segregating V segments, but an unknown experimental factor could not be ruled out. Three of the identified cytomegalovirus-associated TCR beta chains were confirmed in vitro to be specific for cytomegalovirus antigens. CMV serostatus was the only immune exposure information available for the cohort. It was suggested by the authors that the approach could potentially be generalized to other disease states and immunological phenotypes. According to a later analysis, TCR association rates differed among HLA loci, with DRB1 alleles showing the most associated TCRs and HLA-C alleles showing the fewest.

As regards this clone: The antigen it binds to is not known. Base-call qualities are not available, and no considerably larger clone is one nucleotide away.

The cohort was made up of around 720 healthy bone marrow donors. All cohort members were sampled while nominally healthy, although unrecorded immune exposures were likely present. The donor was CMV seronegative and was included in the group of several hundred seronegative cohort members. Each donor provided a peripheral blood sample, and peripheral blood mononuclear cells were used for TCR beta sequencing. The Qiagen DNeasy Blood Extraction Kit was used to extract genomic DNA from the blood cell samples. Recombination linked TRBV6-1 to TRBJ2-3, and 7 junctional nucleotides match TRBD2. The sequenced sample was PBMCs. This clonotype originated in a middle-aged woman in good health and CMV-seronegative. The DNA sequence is TGTGCCAGCAGTGAAGGACTAGCTCTTAGGCGACACTATACGCAGTATTTT. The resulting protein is CASSEGLALRRHYTQYF.